Following are 9 T cell receptor beta chains from one sample sequenced in a study of early stage breast cancer tumors. This table comes from immunoSEQ multiplex PCR, and its TCRdb copy is limited to in-frame clones, with some not included. The sample shows around 48,000 clones, about 93% of them seen only once. Specimen: blood. The receptors here all came from a person aged 70 to 85 with breast cancer.

This chain links TRBV4-2 with TRBJ1-2, with TRBD1 as a possible D gene (5 bases). Germline V CDR1 and CDR2: LGHNA, YNFKEQ. The CDR3 has 15 amino acids. V dropped 1 base and J dropped 2 bases, with 11 bases sitting between them. The CDR3 DNA sequence: TGTGCCAGCAGCCAAGGGAAGACAGAGAACTATGGCTACACCTTC. As protein: CASSQGKTENYGYTF.

CDR3 DNA: TGTGCCAGCGCCAGGACGGGAGTGAACACTGAAGCTTTCTTT. It translates to CASARTGVNTEAFF. The rearrangement uses TRBV14 and TRBJ1-1; D gene uncertain. V was pared by 8 bases and J by 0 bases, with 13 bases between. The CDR3 covers 14 residues. Germline CDR1 and CDR2: SGHDN and FVKESK.

This chain joins TRBV29-1 and TRBJ1-2; D gene ambiguous. The germline V and J ends were trimmed by 6 bases and 7 bases, with 15 bases remaining between them. Germline V gene data show CDR1 as SQVTM and CDR2 as ANQGSEA. This CDR3 has 12 amino acids. This CDR3 reads CSVGALGTGYTF. The CDR3 nucleotides read TGCAGCGTGGGAGCCCTAGGAACTGGCTACACCTTC.

The rearrangement joins TRBV7-9 to TRBJ2-7, with 7 bases aligning to TRBD2. Looked up from germline, CDR1 is SEHNR and CDR2 is FQNEAQ (reference sequence). J was trimmed by 3 bases and V by 5 bases; bases with no gene match: 7. The CDR3 is 14 residues long. The CDR3 nucleotides are TGTGCCAGCAGCCGCGAGGGCGGGGGCTACGAGCAGTACTTC. Encoded protein: CASSREGGGYEQYF.

The rearrangement uses TRBV5-1 and TRBJ1-1, with 9 bases aligning to TRBD1. The CDR3 loop spans 18 amino acids. The germline V gene encodes CDR1 SGHRS and CDR2 YFSETQ. V lost 2 bases and J lost 1; bases outside the gene matches: 12. CDR3 region: CASSLEPGTGFANTEAFF. CDR3 bases: TGCGCCAGCAGCTTAGAACCCGGGACAGGGTTCGCGAACACTGAAGCTTTCTTT.

For the CDR3, the DNA is TGTGCCAGTTCCCCCGGGACAGAAAGAAAAGAGACCCAGTACTTC. The encoded protein is CASSPGTERKETQYF. This rearrangement joins TRBV19 to TRBJ2-5; 7 positions match TRBD1. V shed 8 bases and J 3 bases; nucleotides not matched to a gene: 12. The CDR3 consists of 15 residues. Germline CDR1 is LNHDA and CDR2 is SQIVND (reference sequence).

The chain combines TRBV19 with TRBJ1-6, with 9 bases lining up with TRBD1. From germline, CDR1 is LNHDA and CDR2 SQIVND (reference sequence). The CDR3 runs 15 residues. Unmatched junction bases numbered 9, after V lost 5 bases and J lost 10 bases. The CDR3 protein is CASSPSGQGGSPLHF. The CDR3 region has the DNA TGTGCCAGTAGTCCCTCGGGACAGGGCGGGTCACCCCTCCACTTT.

V gene TRBV5-1 combines with J gene TRBJ2-1; 9 nucleotides align to TRBD1. CDR3 size: 15 residues. Trimming at V came to 0 bases and at J to 2 bases, leaving 0 bases not matched to a gene. Germline CDR1 SGHRS, CDR2 YFSETQ. The CDR3 spells CASSLGQGAYNEQFF. The CDR3 DNA is TGCGCCAGCAGCTTGGGACAGGGGGCCTACAATGAGCAGTTCTTC.

The genes are TRBV7-2 and TRBJ1-2; no firm D call. The CDR3 contains 13 residues. Germline CDR1 reads SGHTA; CDR2 reads FQGNSA. V was shortened by 1 base and J by 6 bases, with 9 bases between the two germline ends. CDR3: CASSLEAGDGYTF. The CDR3 bases are TGTGCCAGCAGCTTAGAAGCAGGTGATGGCTACACCTTC.